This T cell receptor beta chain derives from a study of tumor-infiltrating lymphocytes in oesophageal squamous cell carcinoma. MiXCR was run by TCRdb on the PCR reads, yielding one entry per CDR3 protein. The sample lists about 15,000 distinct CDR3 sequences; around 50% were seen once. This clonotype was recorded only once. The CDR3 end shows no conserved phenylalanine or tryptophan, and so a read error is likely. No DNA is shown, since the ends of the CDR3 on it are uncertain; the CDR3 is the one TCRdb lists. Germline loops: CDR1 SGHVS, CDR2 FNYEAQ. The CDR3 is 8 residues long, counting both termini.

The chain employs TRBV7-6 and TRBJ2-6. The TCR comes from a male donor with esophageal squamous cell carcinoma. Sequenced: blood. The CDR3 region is CASSPIYA.